These 9 T cell receptor beta chains came from one sample sequenced in a study of cytomegalovirus exposure and HLA in healthy donors. The PCR made use of 60 Vbeta and 13 Jbeta primers. Assay: immunoSEQ multiplex PCR; the TCRdb copy retains only in-frame clones and omits some. The sample yields a few hundred thousand clones, 80% to 90% seen once. Sample: PBMCs. The receptors originated from a woman aged 18-30 years in good health and CMV-seronegative.

The genes are TRBV2 and TRBJ1-6, with 10 bases identical to TRBD1. CDR1 and CDR2 from the germline V gene are SNHLY and FYNNEI. This CDR3 spans 15 amino acids. After removal of 6 bases from V and 7 bases from J, the junction contained 6 bases not matched to a gene. The CDR3 bases are TGTGCCAGCAGAGCCAGACAGGGGGCGAATTCACCCCTCCACTTT. Its translation: CASRARQGANSPLHF.

Remarks on this clone: Mismatch with germline at one junction end may stem from a read error. The chain couples TRBV7-9 to TRBJ1-6; D is undetermined. The V gene's germline CDR1 is SEHNR and CDR2 FQNEAQ (reference sequence). CDR3 size: 12 residues. The CDR3 here is CSSSLGRGPLHF. The CDR3 coding sequence is TGTTCCAGCAGCTTAGGCCGGGGTCCCCTCCACTTT. The entire variable domain, with the rest obtained from reference TRBV7-9 and TRBJ1-6, is as follows: DTGVSQNPRHKITKRGQNVTFRCDPISEHNRLYWYRQTLGQGPEFLTYFQNEAQLEKSRLLSDRFSAERPKGSFSTLEIQRTEQGDSAMYLCSSSLGRGPLHFGNGTRLTVT.

This rearrangement joins TRBV7-8 to TRBJ1-4; 7 nucleotides align to TRBD1. The V gene end was trimmed by 5 bases and the J gene end by 8 bases; junction bases not matched to a gene: 17. The CDR3 is 17 residues long. The V gene's germline CDR1 is SGHVS and CDR2 FQNEAQ. CDR3 loop: CASSQRGQLPTREKLFF. Written as DNA, the CDR3 is TGTGCCAGCAGCCAACGGGGACAGCTCCCCACGAGGGAAAAACTGTTTTTT. Full variable domain (remainder filled in from reference TRBV7-8 and TRBJ1-4): GAGVSQSPRYKVAKRGQDVALRCDPISGHVSLFWYQQALGQGPEFLTYFQNEAQLDKSGLPSDRFFAERPEGSVSTLKIQRTQQEDSAVYLCASSQRGQLPTREKLFFGSGTQLSVL.

The CDR3 coding sequence is TGTGCCAGCAGCCCACAGGGGGGAGAGACCCAGTACTTC. This sequence encodes CASSPQGGETQYF. V is TRBV7-9 and J is TRBJ2-5, with 8 bases fitting TRBD1. Germline values: CDR1 SEHNR, CDR2 FQNEAQ (reference sequence). Unmatched junction bases numbered 3, after V lost 5 bases and J lost 4 bases. The CDR3 totals 13 residues. The complete variable domain, with remaining parts taken from reference TRBV7-9 and TRBJ2-5, reads DTGVSQNPRHKITKRGQNVTFRCDPISEHNRLYWYRQTLGQGPEFLTYFQNEAQLEKSRLLSDRFSAERPKGSFSTLEIQRTEQGDSAMYLCASSPQGGETQYFGPGTRLLVL.

In DNA form, the CDR3 reads TGTGCCAGCAGTGCCGTGAATGAGCAGTTCTTC. Its translation is CASSAVNEQFF. V is TRBV25-1 and J is TRBJ2-1; unclear D gene. The CDR3 extends over 11 amino acids. V was pared by 4 bases and J by 7 bases, with 5 bases between. Germline V gene data show CDR1 as MGHDK and CDR2 as SYGVNS. Full variable domain (rest looked up from reference TRBV25-1 and TRBJ2-1): EADIYQTPRYLVIGTGKKITLECSQTMGHDKMYWYQQDPGMELHLIHYSYGVNSTEKGDLSSESTVSRIRTEHFPLTLESARPSHTSQYLCASSAVNEQFFGPGTRLTVL.

V and J are TRBV5-1 and TRBJ2-7; D is possibly TRBD2 (6 bases). Germline V gene data show CDR1 as SGHRS and CDR2 as YFSETQ. The V gene lost 0 bases and the J gene lost 7 bases, with 14 bases spanning the gap. The CDR3 loop spans 14 amino acids. DNA for the CDR3: TGCGCCAGCAGCTTGGGATTTGCGGGAAAAGAGCAGTACTTC. Translated: CASSLGFAGKEQYF.

The chain employs TRBV27 and TRBJ2-2; a weak D match, TRBD2 (6 bases). Germline lookup yields CDR1 MNHEY and CDR2 SMNVEV (reference sequence). The V end was cut by 4 bases, the J end by 6 bases, with 12 bases between. This CDR3 spans 14 amino acids. CDR3: CASSSILAPGELFF. The CDR3 DNA is TGTGCCAGCAGTTCGATTCTAGCGCCCGGGGAGCTGTTTTTT.

The V gene is TRBV6-7, the J gene TRBJ2-2, with D perhaps matching TRBD1 (6 bases). TRBV6-7 is treated as an ORF (open reading frame) with a function not yet certain. V lost 8 bases and J lost 0, with 16 bases in between. The CDR3 totals 16 residues. The CDR3 DNA is TGTGCCAGCGGAACCGAAGACAGGACGAACACCGGGGAGCTGTTTTTT. Its protein is CASGTEDRTNTGELFF.

The chain recombines TRBV5-3 with TRBJ1-5; the D gene is possibly TRBD1 (5 bases). TRBV5-3 is an open reading frame, and its role is uncertain. The CDR3 sequence is 14 residues long. Trimming removed 3 bases at V and 9 bases at J, with 16 bases between. CDR3 protein: CARSSPRESRPQHF. The CDR3 nucleotides are TGTGCCAGAAGCTCACCCAGGGAAAGTAGGCCCCAGCATTTT.